This TCR beta chain was found in a study of beta chain features in type 1 diabetes. Whole-study findings and limits: Among patients with Type 1 diabetes, TCRB CDR3s were moderately but significantly shorter in every one of the four CD4+ subsets. The similarity of naive, central memory and Treg TCRB repertoires appeared greater among patients than among healthy donors.

Naive, central memory, regulatory and stem cell-like memory cells within the CD4+ compartment were sorted using CD45RO/CCR7/CD25/CD127/CD95/CD27. The CDR3 is 13 residues long. The germline CDR1 and CDR2 sequences are LNHNV and YYDKDF (reference sequence). Trimming removed 1 base from V and 1 base from J, with 4 bases in between. This clone has only a few counts. What it binds is unknown. Reverse transcribing all isolated RNA meant expressed TCRB transcripts were sequenced. An average of approximately 3.6 million reads was obtained for naive, central memory and regulatory T cell samples. This table comes from immunoSEQ multiplex PCR, and its TCRdb copy is limited to in-frame clones, with some not included. The repertoire holds over 600,000 clones, about an eighth seen once, with around 0.12% in the top ten.

The chain couples TRBV15 to TRBJ2-5; D uncertain. Material: naive CD4+ T cells from blood. The receptor was derived from a man aged 30-40 years with type 1 diabetes. CDR3 in DNA: TGTGCCACCAGCAGAGCCTTCCAAGAGACCCAGTACTTC. Translated, it gives CATSRAFQETQYF.